This T cell receptor beta chain was captured by sequencing in a study of T cell responses to AZD1222 COVID-19 vaccine. Sequencing was performed with immunoSEQ multiplex PCR; in TCRdb, only in-frame clones are kept and a portion is missing. The sample lists 130,000 or so clones; about 86% were seen once. Study-wide results and limits: Mapped onto spike, vaccine-associated CD4 TCRs spanned it and were dominant at 160-218 and 743-854.

As for this clone: Antigen: not known.

In germline, CDR1 is SEHNR, CDR2 FQNEAQ (reference sequence). Losses at the gene ends were 0 bases for V and 7 bases for J; bases not matched to a gene: 6. The CDR3 sequence is 14 residues long. The genes are TRBV7-9 and TRBJ2-7, with 7 nucleotides matching TRBD2. This specimen consisted of peripheral blood, obtained on day 0 of AZD1222 vaccination. The source of this sequence is an adult in good health. CDR3 amino acids: CASSLAGRRGEQYF. CDR3 DNA: TGTGCCAGCAGCTTAGCCGGGAGGAGGGGAGAGCAGTACTTC.